This TCR beta chain was sequenced for a study of patients and donors after allogeneic stem cell transplantation. TCRdb reprocessed the RT-PCR reads with MiXCR, giving one entry per CDR3 protein. The table records 150,000 to 200,000 distinct CDR3 sequences, about 30% of them present only once. This sequence originates from a human donor who was either an allogeneic HSCT recipient or a stem cell or donor lymphocyte infusion donor (not recorded which). It is not recorded whose cells these are; they may come from a transplant donor. Specimen: blood, either unsorted or a sorted T cell fraction (not recorded which).

The CDR3 DNA is TGCGCCAGCAGCCAAGGAGGGGGCGACCCATATGGCTACACCTTC. Its translation is CASSQGGGDPYGYTF. The gene calls are TRBV4-3 and TRBJ1-2, with TRBD1 identical over 7 bases. Per the germline V gene, CDR1 is LGHNA and CDR2 is YSLEER. CDR3 length equals 15 residues. The V gene end was trimmed by 1 base and the J gene end by 5 bases; junction bases not matched to a gene: 7.